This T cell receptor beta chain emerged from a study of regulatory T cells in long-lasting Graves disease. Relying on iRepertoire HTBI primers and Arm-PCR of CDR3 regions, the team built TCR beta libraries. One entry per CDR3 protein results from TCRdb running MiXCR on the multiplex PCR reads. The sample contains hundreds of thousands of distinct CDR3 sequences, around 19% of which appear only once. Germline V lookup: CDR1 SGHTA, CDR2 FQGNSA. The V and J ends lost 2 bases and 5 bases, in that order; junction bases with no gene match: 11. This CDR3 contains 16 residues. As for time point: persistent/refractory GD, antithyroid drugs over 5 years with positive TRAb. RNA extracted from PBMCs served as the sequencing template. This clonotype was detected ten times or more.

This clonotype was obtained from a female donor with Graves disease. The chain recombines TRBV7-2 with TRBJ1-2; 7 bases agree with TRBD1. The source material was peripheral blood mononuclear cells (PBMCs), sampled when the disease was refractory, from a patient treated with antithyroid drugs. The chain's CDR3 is CASSLLRQGADYGYTF. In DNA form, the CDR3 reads TGTGCCAGCAGCTTACTTCGACAGGGCGCGGATTATGGCTACACCTTC.